A single sample is the source of the 16 T cell receptor beta chains below, sequenced in a study of blood T cells in healthy people across ages. PCR was performed a second time for roughly 6 to 12 cycles using a sample-barcoded 5' primer and a J-beta primer mix. One entry per CDR3 protein results from TCRdb running MiXCR on the 5' RACE reads. The table has over 700,000 distinct CDR3 sequences, approximately 55% seen once. Input material: blood. The receptors originated from a man older than 75 in good health.

This clonotype showed up just a few times. This sequence joins TRBV4-2 and TRBJ2-3; D perhaps matches TRBD2 (5 bases). Germline V gives CDR1 LGHNA, CDR2 YNFKEQ. Trimming took off 1 base at V and 14 bases at J, with 22 bases between the two ends. The CDR3 covers 15 residues. The CDR3 DNA follows: TGTGCCAGCAGCCAAGTCGAGGACTGGCACAGATACGCGTATTTT. This translates into CASSQVEDWHRYAYF.

This clonotype has a single count. This rearrangement joins TRBV20-1 to TRBJ1-2, with a weak D call TRBD1 (5 bases). This CDR3 comprises 15 residues. Looked up from germline, CDR1 is DFQATT and CDR2 is SNEGSKA (reference sequence). V lost 0 bases and J 6 bases, leaving 17 bases between the germline ends. The CDR3 nucleotides read TGCAGTGCTAGAGATCAAACGGACCGGGGGGATGGCTACACCTTC. The encoded protein is CSARDQTDRGDGYTF.

The V gene is TRBV7-8, the J gene TRBJ1-4; no reliable D call. V dropped 2 bases and J dropped 0 bases, with 10 bases sitting between them. Germline assignment: CDR1 SGHVS and CDR2 FQNEAQ. This CDR3 comprises 16 residues. The CDR3 sequence is CASSLTAKATNEKLFF. DNA for the CDR3: TGTGCCAGCAGCTTAACGGCAAAGGCAACTAATGAAAAACTGTTTTTT.

This sequence joins TRBV7-9 and TRBJ2-3; the match to TRBD2 covers 11 bases. This CDR3 is 16 amino acids long. Germline V gives CDR1 SEHNR, CDR2 FQNEAQ (reference sequence). Losses at the gene ends were 3 bases for V and 14 bases for J; bases not matched to a gene: 16. The CDR3 nucleotides read TGTGCCAGCAGCTTGACTAGCGGGAATGTCGACAGATACGCGTATTTT. Translated: CASSLTSGNVDRYAYF.

The chain recombines TRBV6-6 with TRBJ2-7; no clear D. CDR1 is MNHNY, CDR2 SVGAGI, per germline (reference sequence). CDR3 length equals 12 residues. Trimming took 8 bases from V and 5 from J, leaving 13 bases between them. The CDR3 sequence: CASSSQAHEQYF. In nucleotides, the CDR3 is TGTGCCAGCTCTTCTCAAGCGCACGAGCAGTACTTC.

The V gene is TRBV29-1, the J gene TRBJ1-2; no definite D call. Germline CDR1 SQVTM, CDR2 ANQGSEA. The CDR3 covers 13 residues. V was clipped by 3 bases and J by 8 bases, with 16 bases between them. The CDR3 spells CSVELGRSGGYTF. The CDR3 region has the DNA TGCAGCGTTGAGCTCGGACGTAGTGGGGGCTACACCTTC.

The chain uses TRBV29-1 and TRBJ2-7, with 7 bases lining up with TRBD1. CDR1 and CDR2 (germline): SQVTM, ANQGSEA. After removal of 2 bases from V and 10 bases from J, the junction contained 8 bases not matched to a gene. The CDR3 covers 12 residues. CDR3 bases: TGCAGCGTTGAAAGAGACAGGGATCACCAGTACTTC. Translation: CSVERDRDHQYF.

The sample holds one count of this clonotype. The gene calls are TRBV29-1 and TRBJ1-2; D gene unclear. Germline lookup yields CDR1 SQVTM and CDR2 ANQGSEA. This CDR3 contains 12 residues. V was clipped by 2 bases and J by 6 bases, with 10 bases between them. The CDR3 bases are TGCAGCGTTGAATGGGCAAGTGATGGCTACACCTTC. Its protein product is CSVEWASDGYTF.

This chain joins TRBV7-9 and TRBJ2-5, with D maybe TRBD1 (5 bases). The better agreement between TRBJ2-7 and the DNA end casts doubt on the J call. From germline, CDR1 is SEHNR and CDR2 FQNEAQ (reference sequence). The CDR3 is 15 residues long. The CDR3, as DNA: TGTGCCAGCAGCTCGATTGGACACCTCCCCTACGAGCAGTACTTC. Translated, it gives CASSSIGHLPYEQYF.

This clonotype was seen just once. The chain couples TRBV20-1 to TRBJ2-7; D perhaps matches TRBD2 (6 bases). Trimming removed 8 bases at V and 0 bases at J, with 14 bases between. Per the germline V gene, CDR1 is DFQATT and CDR2 is SNEGSKA (reference sequence). The CDR3 covers 13 residues. This CDR3 is CSPREASSYEQYF. The CDR3 DNA follows: TGCAGTCCCAGGGAGGCGAGCTCCTACGAGCAGTACTTC.

The rearrangement joins TRBV7-2 to TRBJ2-3; no clear D. CDR1 is SGHTA, CDR2 FQGNSA, per germline. V was cut by 2 bases and J by 14 bases, with 17 bases left in between. The CDR3 runs 13 residues. This CDR3 is CASSLSGDRDAYF. CDR3 in DNA: TGTGCCAGCAGCTTATCAGGCGATAGAGACGCGTATTTT.

This chain connects TRBV11-2 to TRBJ2-4; 14 nucleotides match TRBD2. The CDR3 covers 18 residues. The germline gives CDR1 SGHAT, CDR2 FQNNGV. J was trimmed by 0 bases and V by 4 bases; bases with no gene match: 5. The DNA of the CDR3 is TGTGCCAGCAGCTCGGGACTAGCGGGAGTTTTAGCCAAAAACATTCAGTACTTC. The encoded protein is CASSSGLAGVLAKNIQYF.

The gene calls are TRBV21-1 and TRBJ2-1. TRBV21-1 is classified as a pseudogene. The CDR3 extends over 14 amino acids. The CDR3 here is CASSKARSDNEQFF. The DNA for the CDR3 is TGTGCCAGCAGCAAAGCGCGGTCGGACAATGAGCAGTTCTTC.

The chain employs TRBV5-1 and TRBJ2-1; possible D gene TRBD1, 6 bases. V was shortened by 3 bases and J by 10 bases, with 20 bases between the two germline ends. CDR1 and CDR2 from the germline V gene are SGHRS and YFSETQ. The CDR3 length is 15 residues. The CDR3 region is CASSWKGMPTGEQFF. For the CDR3, the DNA is TGCGCCAGCAGCTGGAAGGGTATGCCGACAGGCGAGCAGTTCTTC.

In regard to this clonotype: One junction end does not reproduce the germline sequence, and a read error may be involved. The J gene is TRBJ2-1, the V gene TRBV7-7; 13 nucleotides agree with TRBD2. This CDR3 contains 16 residues. Germline V gene data show CDR1 as SSHAT and CDR2 as FNYEAQ (reference sequence). The CDR3 loop is CASSLVLAGGNNEQFF. For the CDR3, the DNA is TGTGCTAGCAGCCTGGTACTAGCGGGAGGGAACAATGAGCAGTTCTTC. Full variable domain (missing parts from reference TRBV7-7 and TRBJ2-1): GAGVSQSPRYKVTKRGQDVTLRCDPISSHATLYWYQQALGQGPEFLTYFNYEAQPDKSGLPSDRFSAERPEGSISTLTIQRTEQRDSAMYRCASSLVLAGGNNEQFFGPGTRLTVL.

The chain links TRBV7-2 to TRBJ2-1; the D is unclear. The end of the DNA aligns better with TRBJ2-7, so the J call may be wrong. The CDR3 sequence is 15 residues long. The germline V gene has CDR1 SGHTA and CDR2 FQGNSA. The CDR3: CASSFASVGYNEQYF. CDR3 DNA sequence: TGTGCCAGCAGCTTTGCAAGTGTGGGGTACAATGAGCAGTACTTC.